Listed below are T cell receptor beta chains from one sample, sequenced in a study of blood T cell repertoires in COVID-19. Profiled with immunoSEQ multiplex PCR; TCRdb holds only in-frame clones, not every one. The sample holds fewer than 350,000 clones, 75% to 90% seen once. Source material: PBMCs or T cells enriched from blood (not recorded which). These TCRs come from a man younger than 40 who had recovered from COVID-19. Both conserved end residues are part of each CDR3. A D gene is named only where the DNA matches it firmly.

length	J	D	V	CDR3
14	TRBJ1-1	-	TRBV5-1	CASSQDRANTEAFF
16	TRBJ1-5	-	TRBV6-2/TRBV6-3	CASSQTGGYSNQPQHF
13	TRBJ2-7	-	TRBV5-6	CASIKTESYEQYF
18	TRBJ1-1	-	TRBV4-2	CASSRQSVGRPMNTEAFF
14	TRBJ1-1	-	TRBV27	CASSFEGRATEAFF
13	TRBJ1-5	TRBD1	TRBV5-1	CASSLTGDEPQHF
14	TRBJ2-7	-	TRBV3-1/TRBV3-2	CASSKNDGAYEQYF
12	TRBJ1-2	TRBD1	TRBV27	CAVRDSLYGYTF
15	TRBJ1-6	-	TRBV11-2	CASSLVAGVGSPLHF
11	TRBJ1-2	-	TRBV9	CASMRDYGYTF
14	TRBJ1-1	-	TRBV11-3	CASSLGGQNTEAFF
16	TRBJ2-5	TRBD2	TRBV15	CATSGSSGGAARTQYF
16	TRBJ2-5	TRBD1	TRBV7-8	CASSPKTGVPQETQYF
15	TRBJ1-3	TRBD1	TRBV19	CASRLDRGSGNTIYF
18	TRBJ1-5	-	TRBV12-1	CASSFDPPLTGAKQPQHF
13	TRBJ1-2	-	TRBV7-9	CASSLSRGNSYTF
16	TRBJ1-3	TRBD1	TRBV5-4	CASSAGTGVAGNTIYF
14	TRBJ2-3	-	TRBV20-1	CSASKPGSGDTQYF
14	TRBJ2-5	-	TRBV5-1	CASGYRTAESAQYF
12	TRBJ2-7	-	TRBV12-3/TRBV12-4	CASSSYTAEQYF
12	TRBJ2-7	-	TRBV7-9	CASTGQSYEQYF
14	TRBJ1-2	-	TRBV18	CASSPGSTNYGYTF
17	TRBJ2-7	-	TRBV5-1	CASSLGATGGASYEQYF
14	TRBJ1-1	TRBD1	TRBV5-1	CASSPGGRNTEAFF
13	TRBJ2-3	-	TRBV6-5	CASQNPGTDTQYF
12	TRBJ1-3	-	TRBV7-4	CASSLEGDRVYF
13	TRBJ1-1	-	TRBV11-2	CASSLELGDRAFF
13	TRBJ2-7	-	TRBV24-1	CATRRDVTYEQYF
17	TRBJ2-7	TRBD2	TRBV7-9	CASSLVASGGALNEQYF
13	TRBJ1-1	-	TRBV7-8	CASRSLRDTEAFF
14	TRBJ2-7	-	TRBV6-4	CASSAGESSNEQYF
12	TRBJ1-2	-	TRBV6-1	CASSERWGGYTF